This T cell receptor beta chain was sequenced for a study of PD-1 blockade in classical Hodgkin lymphoma. For the study at large: Patients were treated with nivolumab at 3 mg/kg, and this was given intravenously every 2 weeks. General study findings and limits: Whatever underlies the repertoire differences (possibly disease activity or prior therapy) remains undefined.

The table came from immunoSEQ multiplex PCR; TCRdb's copy has only in-frame clones and leaves some out. The sample yields more than 25,000 clones, over 70% seen once. In the case of this clone: No antigen is known for it.

Each patient experienced a relapse that followed autologous stem cell transplantation, and brentuximab vedotin exposure varied. The CDR3 totals 15 residues. V lost 5 bases and J 0 bases, leaving 13 bases between the germline ends. Per the germline V gene, CDR1 is MNHEY and CDR2 is SMNVEV (reference sequence). This sequence originates from a human donor with classical Hodgkin lymphoma. The sequencing here drew on peripheral blood mononuclear cells (PBMCs), taken before the second cycle of nivolumab. The V call is TRBV27, the J call TRBJ1-2; D ambiguous. CDR3 amino acids: CASSQAWGANYGYTF. The CDR3 DNA reads as TGTGCCAGCAGTCAGGCATGGGGAGCTAACTATGGCTACACCTTC.